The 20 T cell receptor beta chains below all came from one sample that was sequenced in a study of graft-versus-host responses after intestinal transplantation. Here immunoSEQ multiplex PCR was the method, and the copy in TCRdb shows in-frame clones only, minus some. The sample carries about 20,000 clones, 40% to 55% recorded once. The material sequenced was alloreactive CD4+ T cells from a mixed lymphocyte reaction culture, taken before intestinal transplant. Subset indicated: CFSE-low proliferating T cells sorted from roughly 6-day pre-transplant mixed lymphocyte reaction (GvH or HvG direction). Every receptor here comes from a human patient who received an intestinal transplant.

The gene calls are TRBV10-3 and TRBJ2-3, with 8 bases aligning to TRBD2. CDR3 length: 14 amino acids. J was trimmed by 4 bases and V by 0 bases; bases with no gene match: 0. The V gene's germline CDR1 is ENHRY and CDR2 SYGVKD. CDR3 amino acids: CAISESGLADTQYF. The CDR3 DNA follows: TGTGCCATCAGTGAGTCGGGACTAGCAGATACGCAGTATTTT.

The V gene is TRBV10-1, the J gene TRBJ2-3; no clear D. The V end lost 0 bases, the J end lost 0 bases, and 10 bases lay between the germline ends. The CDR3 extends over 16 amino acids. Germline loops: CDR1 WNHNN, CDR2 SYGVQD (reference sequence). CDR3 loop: CASSESPVWSTDTQYF. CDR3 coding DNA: TGCGCCAGCAGTGAGTCACCGGTATGGAGCACAGATACGCAGTATTTT.

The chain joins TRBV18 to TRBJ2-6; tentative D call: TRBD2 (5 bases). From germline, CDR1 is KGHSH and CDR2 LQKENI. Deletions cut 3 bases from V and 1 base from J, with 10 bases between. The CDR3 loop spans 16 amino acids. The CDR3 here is CASSPLGLSGANVLTF. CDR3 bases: TGTGCCAGCTCACCCCTCGGACTTTCTGGGGCCAACGTCCTGACTTTC.

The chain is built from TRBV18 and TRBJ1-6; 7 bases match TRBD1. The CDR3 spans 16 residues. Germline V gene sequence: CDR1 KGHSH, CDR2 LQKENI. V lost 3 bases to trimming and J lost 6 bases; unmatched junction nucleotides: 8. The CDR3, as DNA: TGTGCCAGCTCACCTCTTGGACAGGCCTCTAATTCACCCCTCCACTTT. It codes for CASSPLGQASNSPLHF.

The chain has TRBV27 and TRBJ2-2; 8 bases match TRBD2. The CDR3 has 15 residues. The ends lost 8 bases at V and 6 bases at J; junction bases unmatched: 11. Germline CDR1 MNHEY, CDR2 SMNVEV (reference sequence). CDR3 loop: CASVRLAGIAGELFF. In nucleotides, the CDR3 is TGTGCCAGCGTGAGGCTAGCGGGTATTGCCGGGGAGCTGTTTTTT.

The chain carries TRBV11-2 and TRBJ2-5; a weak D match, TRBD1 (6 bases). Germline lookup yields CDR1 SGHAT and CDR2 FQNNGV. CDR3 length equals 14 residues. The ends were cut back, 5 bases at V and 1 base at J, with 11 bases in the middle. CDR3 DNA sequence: TGTGCCAGCAGCCCGCGACAGGTCCAAGAGACCCAGTACTTC. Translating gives CASSPRQVQETQYF.

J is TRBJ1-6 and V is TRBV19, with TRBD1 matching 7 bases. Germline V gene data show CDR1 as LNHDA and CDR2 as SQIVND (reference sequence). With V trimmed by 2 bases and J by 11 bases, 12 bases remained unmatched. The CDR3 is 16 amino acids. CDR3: CASSILGRGTSTPLHF. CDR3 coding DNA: TGTGCCAGTAGTATACTCGGCAGGGGGACTTCTACACCCCTCCACTTT.

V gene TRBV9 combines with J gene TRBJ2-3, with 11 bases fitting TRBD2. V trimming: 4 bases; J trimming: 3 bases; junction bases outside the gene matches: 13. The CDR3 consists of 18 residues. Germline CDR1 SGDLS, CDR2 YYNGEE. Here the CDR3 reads CASSPPLAGGPRTDTQYF. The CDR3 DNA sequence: TGTGCCAGCAGCCCCCCCTTAGCGGGGGGGCCGAGGACAGATACGCAGTATTTT.

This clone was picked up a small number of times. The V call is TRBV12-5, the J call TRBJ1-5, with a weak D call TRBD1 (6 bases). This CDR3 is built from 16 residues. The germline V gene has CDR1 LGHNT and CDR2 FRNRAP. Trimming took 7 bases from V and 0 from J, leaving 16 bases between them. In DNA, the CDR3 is TGTGCTAGTGCCTCCCTGGACAGTTATAGCAATCAGCCCCAGCATTTT. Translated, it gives CASASLDSYSNQPQHF.

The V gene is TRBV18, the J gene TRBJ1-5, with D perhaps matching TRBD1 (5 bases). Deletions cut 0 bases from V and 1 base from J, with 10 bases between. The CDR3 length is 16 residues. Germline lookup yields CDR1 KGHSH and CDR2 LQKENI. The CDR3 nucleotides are TGTGCCAGCTCACCACCGGGGCCGACGAGCAATCAGCCCCAGCATTTT. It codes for CASSPPGPTSNQPQHF.

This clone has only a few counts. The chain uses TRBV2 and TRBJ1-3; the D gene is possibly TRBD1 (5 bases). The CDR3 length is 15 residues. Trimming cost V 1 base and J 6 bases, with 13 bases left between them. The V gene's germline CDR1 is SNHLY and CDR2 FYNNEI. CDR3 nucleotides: TGTGCCAGCAGTGAAGGGGCAGGGCCTCAAAACACCATATATTTT. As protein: CASSEGAGPQNTIYF.

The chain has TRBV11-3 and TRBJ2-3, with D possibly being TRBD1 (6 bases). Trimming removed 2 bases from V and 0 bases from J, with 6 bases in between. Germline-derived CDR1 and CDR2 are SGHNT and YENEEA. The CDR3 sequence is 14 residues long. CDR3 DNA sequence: TGTGCCAGCAGCTTAAGGGGGAGCACAGATACGCAGTATTTT. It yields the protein CASSLRGSTDTQYF.

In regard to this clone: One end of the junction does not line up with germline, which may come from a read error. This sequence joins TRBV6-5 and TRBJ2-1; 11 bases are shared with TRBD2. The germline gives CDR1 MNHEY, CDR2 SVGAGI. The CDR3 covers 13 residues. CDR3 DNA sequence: TGTGCCAGCGGGGGGTGGCTAGCGGGGGGCCGTGTCTTC. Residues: CASGGWLAGGRVF.

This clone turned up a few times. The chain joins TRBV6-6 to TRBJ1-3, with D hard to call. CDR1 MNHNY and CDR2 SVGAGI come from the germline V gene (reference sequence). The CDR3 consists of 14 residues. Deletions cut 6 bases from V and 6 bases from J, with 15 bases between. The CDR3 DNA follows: TGTGCCAGCAGCCCCGCCAGGCCGCAAAACACCATATATTTT. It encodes CASSPARPQNTIYF.

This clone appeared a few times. The CDR3: CASSPAGTDTQYF. The CDR3 DNA sequence: TGTGCCAGCAGCCCGGCAGGTACAGATACGCAGTATTTT. The J gene is TRBJ2-3, the V gene TRBV11-3; the D is unclear. Germline loops: CDR1 SGHNT, CDR2 YENEEA. V was shortened by 5 bases and J by 3 bases, with 9 bases between the two germline ends. This CDR3 has 13 amino acids.

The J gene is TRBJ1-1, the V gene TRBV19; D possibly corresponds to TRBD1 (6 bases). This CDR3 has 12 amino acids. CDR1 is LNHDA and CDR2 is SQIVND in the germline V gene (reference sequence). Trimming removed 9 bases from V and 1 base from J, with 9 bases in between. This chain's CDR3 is CASLTGNTEAFF. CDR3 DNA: TGTGCCAGCCTGACAGGGAACACTGAAGCTTTCTTT.

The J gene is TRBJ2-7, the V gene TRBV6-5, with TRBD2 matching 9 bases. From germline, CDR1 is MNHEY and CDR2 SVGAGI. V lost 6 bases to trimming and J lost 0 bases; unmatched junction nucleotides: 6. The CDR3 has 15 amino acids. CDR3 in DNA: TGTGCCAGCAGCCTACTAGCGGGCCCCTCCTACGAGCAGTACTTC. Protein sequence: CASSLLAGPSYEQYF.

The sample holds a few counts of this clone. The CDR3 coding sequence is TGTGCCAGCAGTGGGAGGGGAGGACCTAATGAAAAACTGTTTTTT. It specifies CASSGRGGPNEKLFF. The chain uses TRBV2 and TRBJ1-4; the D gene is possibly TRBD1 (5 bases). CDR3 size: 15 residues. Trimming stripped 4 bases from V and 3 bases from J, with 12 bases between. Germline assignment: CDR1 SNHLY and CDR2 FYNNEI.

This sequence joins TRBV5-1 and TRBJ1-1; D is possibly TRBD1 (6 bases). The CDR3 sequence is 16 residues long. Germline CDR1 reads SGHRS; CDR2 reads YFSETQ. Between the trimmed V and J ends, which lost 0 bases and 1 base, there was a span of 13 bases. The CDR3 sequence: CASSLERGAKNTEAFF. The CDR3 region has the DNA TGCGCCAGCAGCTTGGAACGGGGGGCGAAGAACACTGAAGCTTTCTTT.

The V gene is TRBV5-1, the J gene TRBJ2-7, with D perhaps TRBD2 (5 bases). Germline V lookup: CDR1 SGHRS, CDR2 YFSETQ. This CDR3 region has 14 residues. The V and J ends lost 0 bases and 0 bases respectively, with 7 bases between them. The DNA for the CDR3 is TGCGCCAGCAGCTTGGGTGGGAGCTCCTACGAGCAGTACTTC. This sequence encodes CASSLGGSSYEQYF.